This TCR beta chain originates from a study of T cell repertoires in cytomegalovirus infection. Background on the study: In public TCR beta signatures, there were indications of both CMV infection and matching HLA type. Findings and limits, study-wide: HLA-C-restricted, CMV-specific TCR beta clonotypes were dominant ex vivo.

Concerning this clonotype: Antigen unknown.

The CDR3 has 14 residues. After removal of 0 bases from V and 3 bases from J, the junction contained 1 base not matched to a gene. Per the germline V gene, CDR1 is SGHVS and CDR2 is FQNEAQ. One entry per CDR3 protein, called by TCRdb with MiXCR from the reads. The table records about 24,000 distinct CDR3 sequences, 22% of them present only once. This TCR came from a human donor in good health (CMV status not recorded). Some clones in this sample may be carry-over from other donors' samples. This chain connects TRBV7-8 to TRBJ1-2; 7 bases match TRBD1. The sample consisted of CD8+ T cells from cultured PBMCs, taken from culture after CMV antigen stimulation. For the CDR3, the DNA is TGTGCCAGCAGCTTAGCGACAGGGTACTATGGCTACACCTTC. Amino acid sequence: CASSLATGYYGYTF.